This passage covers 11 T cell receptor beta chains from one sample sequenced in a study of CXCR3-negative and CXCR3-positive naive CD8 T cells. Their antigens are not known. Points from the study as a whole: CXCR3-positive naive cells carried more hydrophobic TRB CDR3s than CXCR3-negative ones.

The libraries of TRB cDNA were prepared using 5' RACE with UMI labels. From the 5' RACE reads, TCRdb lists one entry per CDR3 protein and no DNA. Its listing shows some 100,000 distinct CDR3 sequences. Sequencing used naive CXCR3+ CD8+ T cells from blood. Documented subset: CD45RO-CCR7+CD27+CD95- naive CD8+ T cells expressing CXCR3 (TNR3+). These receptors were obtained from a human donor in good health. Some clones in this sample may be carry-over from other donors' samples.

The rearrangement uses TRBV6-5 and TRBJ1-1. The V gene's germline CDR1 is MNHEY and CDR2 SVGAGI. There are 13 residues in the CDR3. This CDR3 reads CASSYFGNTEAFF.

The genes are TRBV2 and TRBJ2-7; absent DNA, TCRdb's TRBD1 call cannot be checked. Germline CDR1 is SNHLY and CDR2 is FYNNEI. CDR3 length: 13 residues. This chain's CDR3 is CASNRDSPYEQYF.

The chain links TRBV7-3 to TRBJ2-1; the TRBD1 assignment by TCRdb is unverifiable without DNA. Per the germline V gene, CDR1 is SGHTA and CDR2 is FQGTGA. This CDR3 spans 16 amino acids. The CDR3 reads CASSLSPARGYHEQFF. The variable domain in full, completed from reference TRBV7-3 and TRBJ2-1, reads GAGVSQTPSNKVTEKGKYVELRCDPISGHTALYWYRQSLGQGPEFLIYFQGTGAADDSGLPNDRFFAVRPEGSVSTLKIQRTERGDSAVYLCASSLSPARGYHEQFFGPGTRLTVL.

V and J are TRBV6-4 and TRBJ2-1; the TRBD1 assignment by TCRdb is unverifiable without DNA. Per the germline V gene, CDR1 is MRHNA and CDR2 is SNTAGT. The CDR3 runs to 16 residues. This CDR3 reads CASSLGRGPSHDEQFF.

The rearrangement links TRBV7-9 to TRBJ2-7. Germline assignment: CDR1 SEHNR and CDR2 FQNEAQ (reference sequence). The CDR3 covers 13 residues. The CDR3: CASSLTLPSEQYF.

V and J are TRBV28 and TRBJ2-7; without DNA, the TCRdb call of TRBD1 cannot be checked. CDR1 MDHEN and CDR2 SYDVKM come from the germline V gene. The CDR3 extends over 15 amino acids. CDR3 sequence: CASSLSLDSLGEQYF. Full variable domain (remainder filled in from reference TRBV28 and TRBJ2-7): DVKVTQSSRYLVKRTGEKVFLECVQDMDHENMFWYRQDPGLGLRLIYFSYDVKMKEKGDIPEGYSVSREKKERFSLILESASTNQTSMYLCASSLSLDSLGEQYFGPGTRLTVT.

V is TRBV24-1 and J is TRBJ2-1; the D call from TCRdb, TRBD1, cannot be confirmed without DNA. This CDR3 region has 13 residues. Germline V lookup: CDR1 KGHDR, CDR2 SFDVKD. The CDR3 here is CATSDLPRTEQFF.

CDR3 loop: CSARALRGSGSYEQYF. This rearrangement joins TRBV20-1 to TRBJ2-7; TCRdb lists TRBD1, though no DNA is available to test this call. CDR3 length: 16 amino acids. From germline, CDR1 is DFQATT and CDR2 SNEGSKA (reference sequence).

The chain employs TRBV20-1 and TRBJ1-2. From germline, CDR1 is DFQATT and CDR2 SNEGSKA (reference sequence). CDR3 size: 14 residues. The CDR3 is CSAAVQVYLYGYTF.

The CDR3 sequence: CASSYSRTSPSEQYF. The rearrangement joins TRBV6-5 to TRBJ2-7. The CDR3 covers 15 residues. Germline values: CDR1 MNHEY, CDR2 SVGAGI.

J is TRBJ2-1 and V is TRBV11-2; TCRdb's D gene call, TRBD2, goes unchecked for lack of DNA. Looked up from germline, CDR1 is SGHAT and CDR2 is FQNNGV. The CDR3 has 16 amino acids. This chain's CDR3 is CASSLGLAGTYNEQFF.